This T cell receptor beta chain is from a study of graft-versus-host responses after intestinal transplantation. Study-wide context: Each recipient received anti-thymocyte globulin induction, then tacrolimus and steroids for two to three years. Study conclusions and caveats: Peak levels of circulating GvH clones tracked with early post-transplant HvG declines. The study found high graft-versus-host to host-versus-graft clonal ratios in allografts of patients with graft-donor T cell macrochimerism. Detected in recipient marrow were GvH clones, some of which were first observed in ileum or blood.

This clone was observed a few times. Its antigen remains unidentified. The trim removed 0 bases at V and 6 bases at J, leaving 7 bases unmatched. The CDR3 length is 16 residues. CDR1 is SGHRS, CDR2 YFSETQ, per germline. TCRdb keeps only in-frame clones here, not all; method: immunoSEQ multiplex PCR. In the table there are some 130,000 clones, approximately 90% of which are singletons. This TCR derives from a human donor who received an intestinal transplant. The specimen comprised unstimulated CD4+ T cells sorted from spleen or lymph node cells, sampled before intestinal transplant. The chain employs TRBV5-1 and TRBJ2-1; TRBD1 matches 9 bases. The CDR3 region has the DNA TGCGCCAGCAGCTTGGCTCCGGGACAGGGTATCAATGAGCAGTTCTTC. It is translated as CASSLAPGQGINEQFF.